This is a list of T cell receptor beta chains from one sample in a study of blood T cell repertoires in COVID-19. Assay: immunoSEQ multiplex PCR; the TCRdb copy retains only in-frame clones and omits some. The sample comprises a few hundred thousand clones, about 88% of which are singletons, and over 15% rests with the top ten. Sequencing was carried out using peripheral blood. The origin of the receptors is a man in his fifties with COVID-19, enrolled during active disease. The CDR3 runs from the conserved cysteine through the conserved F or W. D genes are given only for firm matches. Size is omitted from some rows. Given values are once, few, many or a class for expanded clones.

>TRBV10-3|TRBD2|TRBJ2-5|-|15
CAISLTSGGAETQYF
TGTGCCATCAGCTTGACTAGCGGGGGGGCAGAGACCCAGTACTTC
>TRBV4-1|-|TRBJ1-4|many|16
CASSQVAGTGNEKLFF
TGCGCCAGCAGCCAAGTGGCGGGAACGGGTAATGAAAAACTGTTTTTT
>TRBV3-1/TRBV3-2|TRBD2|TRBJ2-7|-|20
CASSQEAAGTSGWGSYEQYF
TGTGCCAGCAGCCAAGAGGCCGCCGGGACTAGCGGTTGGGGCTCCTACGAGCAGTACTTC
>TRBV19|TRBD2|TRBJ2-2|-|17
CASSDLAGRSSTGELFF
TGTGCCAGTAGCGATCTAGCGGGGAGAAGCAGTACCGGGGAGCTGTTTTTT
>TRBV19|-|TRBJ2-6|-|14
CATAEDSGANVLTF
TGTGCCACCGCGGAAGATTCTGGGGCCAACGTCCTGACTTTC
>TRBV6-5|TRBD2|TRBJ2-5|-|14
CASSLGLAEETQYF
TGTGCCAGCAGTCTGGGACTAGCGGAGGAGACCCAGTACTTC
>TRBV25-1|-|TRBJ1-4|-|13
CASSEALIEKLFF
TGTGCCAGCTCCGAGGCCCTTATTGAAAAACTGTTTTTT
>TRBV5-4|-|TRBJ2-6|-|15
CASSPPRVGANVLTF
TGTGCCAGCAGCCCCCCCCGGGTTGGGGCCAACGTCCTGACTTTC
>TRBV7-2|-|TRBJ2-2|-|15
CASSLASGRTGELFF
TGTGCCAGCAGCTTAGCTTCGGGGAGAACCGGGGAGCTGTTTTTT
>TRBV5-8|TRBD1|TRBJ1-5|few|17
CASSLVTGTDSNQPQHF
TGTGCCAGCAGCTTGGTCACCGGGACAGATAGCAATCAGCCCCAGCATTTT
>TRBV24-1|-|TRBJ2-5|-|15
CATSDSRGVQETQYF
TGTGCCACCAGTGATTCGCGGGGTGTTCAAGAGACCCAGTACTTC
>TRBV11-2|-|TRBJ2-5|-|12
CASSLLAETQYF
TGTGCCAGCAGCTTATTAGCAGAGACCCAGTACTTC
>TRBV2|-|TRBJ2-2|once|14
CASSDRANTGELFF
TGTGCCAGCAGTGACAGGGCGAACACCGGGGAGCTGTTTTTT
>TRBV30|TRBD2|TRBJ2-3|-|12
CAWTSGSDTQYF
TGTGCCTGGACTAGCGGGAGTGATACGCAGTATTTT